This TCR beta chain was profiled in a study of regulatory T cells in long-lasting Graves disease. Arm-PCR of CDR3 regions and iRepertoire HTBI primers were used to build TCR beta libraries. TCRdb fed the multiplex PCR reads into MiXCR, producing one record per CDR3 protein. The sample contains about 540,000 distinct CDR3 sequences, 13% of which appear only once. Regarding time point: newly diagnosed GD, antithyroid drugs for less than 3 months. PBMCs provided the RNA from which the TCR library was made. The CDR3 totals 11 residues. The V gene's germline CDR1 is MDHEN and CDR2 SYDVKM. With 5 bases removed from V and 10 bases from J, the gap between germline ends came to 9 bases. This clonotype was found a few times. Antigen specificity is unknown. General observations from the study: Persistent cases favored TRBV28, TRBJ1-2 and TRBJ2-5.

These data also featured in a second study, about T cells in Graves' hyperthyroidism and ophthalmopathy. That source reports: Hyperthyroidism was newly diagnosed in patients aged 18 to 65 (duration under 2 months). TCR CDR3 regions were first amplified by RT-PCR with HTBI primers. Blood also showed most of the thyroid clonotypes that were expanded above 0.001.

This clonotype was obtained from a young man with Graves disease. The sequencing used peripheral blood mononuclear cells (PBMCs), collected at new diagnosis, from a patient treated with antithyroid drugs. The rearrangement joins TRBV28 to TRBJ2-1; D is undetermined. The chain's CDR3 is CASSPSTEQFF. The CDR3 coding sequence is TGTGCCAGCAGTCCCTCGACCGAGCAGTTCTTC. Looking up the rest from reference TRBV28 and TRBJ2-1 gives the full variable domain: DVKVTQSSRYLVKRTGEKVFLECVQDMDHENMFWYRQDPGLGLRLIYFSYDVKMKEKGDIPEGYSVSREKKERFSLILESASTNQTSMYLCASSPSTEQFFGPGTRLTVL.